Presented here are 30 T cell receptor beta chains from one specimen sequenced in a study of blood T cell repertoires in COVID-19. Libraries were prepared by immunoSEQ multiplex PCR; TCRdb keeps only in-frame clonotypes and omits some of them. In the table there are around 210,000 clones, just over 85% of which are singletons. Material for sequencing was peripheral blood. The receptors here all came from a man aged 18 to 35 with active or convalescent COVID-19.

The count of this clone is one. CDR3 in DNA: TGTGCCAGCAGTGAATTGGCGGGATCACCCCTCCACTTT. Translated: CASSELAGSPLHF. The chain is built from TRBV25-1 and TRBJ1-6; D remains ambiguous. The CDR3 consists of 13 residues. Germline loops: CDR1 MGHDK, CDR2 SYGVNS. V was pared by 1 base and J by 10 bases, with 8 bases between.

This sequence joins TRBV30 and TRBJ2-7; tentative D call: TRBD1 (6 bases). Germline V CDR1 and CDR2: GTSNPN, SVGIG (reference sequence). This CDR3 spans 15 amino acids. The ends were cut back, 2 bases at V and 7 bases at J, with 21 bases in the middle. The DNA of the CDR3 is TGTGCCTGGAGTCCCCCGGGACACCTACCGGGGGAGCAGTACTTC. This sequence encodes CAWSPPGHLPGEQYF.

J is TRBJ1-3 and V is TRBV5-5; 7 bases align to TRBD1. CDR1 is SGHKS, CDR2 YYEKEE, per germline (reference sequence). J was trimmed by 0 bases and V by 4 bases; bases with no gene match: 7. The CDR3 is 16 amino acids. CDR3 in amino acids: CASSVRDSNSGNTIYF. CDR3 nucleotide sequence: TGTGCCAGCAGCGTCCGGGACAGTAACTCTGGAAACACCATATATTTT.

This clone was recorded once. The gene calls are TRBV18 and TRBJ2-1; a possible D gene is TRBD1 (5 bases). The CDR3 loop spans 12 amino acids. Germline lookup yields CDR1 KGHSH and CDR2 LQKENI. The V and J ends lost 2 bases and 14 bases respectively, with 13 bases between them. CDR3 nucleotides: TGTGCCAGCTCACCAGGGGCAGGGCCCGAGTTCTTC. Its protein is CASSPGAGPEFF.

This rearrangement joins TRBV9 to TRBJ2-2; 11 bases agree with TRBD2. The CDR3 loop spans 16 amino acids. Germline CDR1 reads SGDLS; CDR2 reads YYNGEE. After removal of 4 bases from V and 6 bases from J, the junction contained 8 bases not matched to a gene. DNA for the CDR3: TGTGCCAGCAGCCTGTCTAGCGGGAGGTTGTCCGGGGAGCTGTTTTTT. Translating gives CASSLSSGRLSGELFF.

DNA for the CDR3: TGTGCCAGCCAGACTAGCGGGAGTGCAGATACGCAGTATTTT. Protein: CASQTSGSADTQYF. V and J are TRBV28 and TRBJ2-3; 12 bases agree with TRBD2. The V segment lost 8 bases and the J segment 4 bases; nucleotides outside the gene matches: 4. The CDR3 runs to 14 residues. The germline gives CDR1 MDHEN, CDR2 SYDVKM.

The rearrangement links TRBV5-1 to TRBJ2-2, with D uncertain. Trimming cost V 2 bases and J 1 base, with 3 bases left between them. The CDR3 is 13 amino acids. Germline CDR1 is SGHRS and CDR2 is YFSETQ. The CDR3 nucleotides read TGCGCCAGCAGCTTCATGAACACCGGGGAGCTGTTTTTT. Protein sequence: CASSFMNTGELFF.

This clone showed up just once. The chain is built from TRBV19 and TRBJ2-2, with 9 bases matching TRBD1. CDR3 length: 16 amino acids. The V and J ends lost 9 bases and 1 base, in that order; junction bases with no gene match: 9. Germline V gene sequence: CDR1 LNHDA, CDR2 SQIVND (reference sequence). CDR3 in amino acids: CASRRGTGWNTGELFF. DNA of the CDR3: TGTGCCAGCAGGAGGGGGACAGGGTGGAACACCGGGGAGCTGTTTTTT.

The genes are TRBV29-1 and TRBJ2-1; TRBD2 aligns across 10 bases. This CDR3 region has 13 residues. CDR1 is SQVTM and CDR2 is ANQGSEA in the germline V gene. With 6 bases clipped from V and 6 bases from J, the junction kept 5 bases outside the gene matches. The CDR3 DNA reads as TGCAGCGTCGGGGTAGCGGGAGGCAATGAGCAGTTCTTC. Its translation: CSVGVAGGNEQFF.

The V and J genes are TRBV5-4 and TRBJ2-2, with 13 bases fitting TRBD2. The CDR3 consists of 17 residues. Per germline, CDR1 SGHNT and CDR2 YYREEE (reference sequence). With V trimmed by 3 bases and J by 5 bases, 7 bases remained unmatched. The CDR3 region is CASSSAGLAGVTGELFF. CDR3 bases: TGTGCCAGCAGCTCGGCAGGACTAGCGGGAGTAACCGGGGAGCTGTTTTTT.

The chain employs TRBV27 and TRBJ2-7; maybe TRBD1 (6 bases). CDR1 is MNHEY, CDR2 SMNVEV, per germline (reference sequence). Trimming stripped 4 bases from V and 0 bases from J, with 19 bases between. The CDR3 sequence is 17 residues long. The CDR3 nucleotides read TGTGCCAGCAGTTATATACCGGGACAAAGGAGCTCCTACGAGCAGTACTTC. This encodes CASSYIPGQRSSYEQYF.

The V gene is TRBV24-1, the J gene TRBJ2-7, with a possible D match to TRBD2 (5 bases). The germline CDR1 and CDR2 sequences are KGHDR and SFDVKD. This CDR3 region has 15 residues. V was cut by 3 bases and J by 5 bases, with 16 bases left in between. The CDR3 nucleotides are TGTGCCACCAGTGATGTAGGACTCTCAAATGACGAGCAGTACTTC. It translates to CATSDVGLSNDEQYF.

In the case of this clone: In the same sample, other DNA sequences code for this CDR3. This sequence joins TRBV4-1 and TRBJ2-1; tentatively, D is TRBD1 (5 bases). The CDR3 spans 12 residues. Germline V gives CDR1 MGHRA, CDR2 YSYEKL. The ends were cut back, 4 bases at V and 4 bases at J, with 5 bases in the middle. The CDR3 sequence is CASSPGYNEQFF. In nucleotides, the CDR3 is TGCGCCAGCAGCCCAGGGTACAATGAGCAGTTCTTC.

J is TRBJ2-7 and V is TRBV19, with 9 nucleotides matching TRBD2. From germline, CDR1 is LNHDA and CDR2 SQIVND (reference sequence). V shed 2 bases, J shed 3 bases, and the junction held 11 bases outside the gene matches. The CDR3 runs to 17 residues. CDR3 in amino acids: CASSIPRTSESHYEQYF. The DNA for the CDR3 is TGTGCCAGTAGTATACCGCGGACTAGCGAAAGCCACTACGAGCAGTACTTC.

The chain links TRBV4-3 to TRBJ2-3; TRBD2 agrees at 10 bases. The length of the CDR3 is 17 residues. The germline CDR1 and CDR2 sequences are LGHNA and YSLEER. The V segment lost 1 base and the J segment 5 bases; nucleotides outside the gene matches: 9. The CDR3 reads CASSQGGAGGPGDTQYF. DNA of the CDR3: TGCGCCAGCAGCCAAGGAGGAGCGGGAGGGCCGGGAGATACGCAGTATTTT.

V usage is TRBV12-5 and J usage is TRBJ2-1; D might be TRBD1 (5 bases). V lost 1 base, J lost 0 bases, and 7 bases lay in between. The CDR3 sequence is 15 residues long. In germline, CDR1 is LGHNT, CDR2 FRNRAP. The CDR3 nucleotides read TGTGCTAGTGGTTTGGGACAGAGCTCCTACAATGAGCAGTTCTTC. Translating it yields CASGLGQSSYNEQFF.

V and J are TRBV9 and TRBJ1-1, with TRBD1 matching over 8 bases. Trimming removed 0 bases from V and 5 bases from J; junction bases left unmatched: 9. This CDR3 region has 16 residues. Germline V gene lookup returns CDR1 SGDLS and CDR2 YYNGEE. The CDR3 coding sequence is TGTGCCAGCAGCGTAGACCCAGGACAGGGTGTGACTGAAGCTTTCTTT. Amino acids: CASSVDPGQGVTEAFF.

The V call is TRBV6-5, the J call TRBJ2-7; possible D gene TRBD1, 6 bases. The CDR3 loop spans 15 amino acids. V was clipped by 7 bases and J by 5 bases, with 21 bases between them. The germline gives CDR1 MNHEY, CDR2 SVGAGI. The CDR3 DNA follows: TGTGCCAGCATCTTACCCGCAGGGGCGACCGACGAGCAGTACTTC. This encodes CASILPAGATDEQYF.

Of note for this clone: One end of the junction is discordant with germline, which a read error may explain. The CDR3 sequence is CASREATTNEQFF. The CDR3 DNA is TGTGCCAGCAGGGAAGCCACGACTAATGAGCAGTTCTTC. The chain joins TRBV6-1 to TRBJ2-1; D ambiguous. This CDR3 is built from 13 residues. Germline V gene lookup returns CDR1 MNHNS and CDR2 SASEGT.

This clone was detected only once. The chain is built from TRBV27 and TRBJ2-5, with 12 bases identical to TRBD2. Germline CDR1 MNHEY, CDR2 SMNVEV (reference sequence). Trimming at V came to 6 bases and at J to 1 base, leaving 6 bases not matched to a gene. The CDR3 spans 16 residues. The DNA for the CDR3 is TGTGCCAGCAGGCCCGGGACTAGCGGGCTCCAAGAGACCCAGTACTTC. Amino acid sequence: CASRPGTSGLQETQYF.

The J gene is TRBJ2-7, the V gene TRBV28; D remains unclear. Looked up from germline, CDR1 is MDHEN and CDR2 is SYDVKM. Trimming removed 1 base from V and 2 bases from J, with 9 bases in between. The CDR3 is 14 residues long. The CDR3 spells CASSLSTPPYEQYF. The DNA for the CDR3 is TGTGCCAGCAGTTTATCGACACCTCCCTACGAGCAGTACTTC.

This chain uses TRBV7-6 with TRBJ1-4, with D possibly TRBD1 on 5 matching bases. The CDR3 spans 16 residues. Between the trimmed V and J ends, which lost 1 base and 4 bases, there was a span of 13 bases. From germline, CDR1 is SGHVS and CDR2 FNYEAQ. The CDR3 bases are TGTGCCAGCAGCTTAGGGGCAGGGATCGGTAATGAAAAACTGTTTTTT. The encoded protein is CASSLGAGIGNEKLFF.

This chain uses TRBV5-1 with TRBJ2-2, with TRBD2 identical over 9 bases. The V segment lost 6 bases and the J segment 6 bases; nucleotides outside the gene matches: 3. This CDR3 has 13 amino acids. CDR1 SGHRS and CDR2 YFSETQ come from the germline V gene. The CDR3 loop reads CASMAGGAGELFF. The CDR3 DNA follows: TGCGCCAGCATGGCGGGAGGGGCCGGGGAGCTGTTTTTT.

This sequence joins TRBV11-2 and TRBJ2-3; the D is unclear. Germline V lookup: CDR1 SGHAT, CDR2 FQNNGV. The CDR3 has 14 amino acids. V lost 4 bases to trimming and J lost 0 bases, with 8 bases between them. CDR3 sequence: CASSSPSSTDTQYF. CDR3 coding DNA: TGTGCCAGCAGCTCCCCTTCCAGCACAGATACGCAGTATTTT.

The V and J genes are TRBV19 and TRBJ1-6, with D maybe TRBD1 (5 bases). Germline-derived CDR1 and CDR2 are LNHDA and SQIVND (reference sequence). The V end lost 10 bases, the J end lost 3 bases, and 16 bases lay between the germline ends. This CDR3 spans 15 amino acids. Here the CDR3 DNA reads TGTGCCACCAAGGGGTCATTGAACTATAATTCACCCCTCCACTTT. Its translation: CATKGSLNYNSPLHF.

The chain couples TRBV11-2 to TRBJ2-5; D is unclear. Per germline, CDR1 SGHAT and CDR2 FQNNGV. V lost 2 bases and J lost 2, with 12 bases in between. This CDR3 has 15 amino acids. CDR3 sequence (DNA): TGTGCCAGCAGCTTATACGCGTTAGTGCAAGAGACCCAGTACTTC. This translates into CASSLYALVQETQYF.

This sequence joins TRBV7-9 and TRBJ1-4, with TRBD1 identical over 9 bases. With V trimmed by 0 bases and J by 4 bases, 6 bases remained unmatched. The CDR3 totals 17 residues. From germline, CDR1 is SEHNR and CDR2 FQNEAQ (reference sequence). CDR3 DNA: TGTGCCAGCAGCTTAGCGGGGACAGGGATCGGTAATGAAAAACTGTTTTTT. Its translation is CASSLAGTGIGNEKLFF.

V and J are TRBV4-2 and TRBJ2-2; a weak D match, TRBD1 (5 bases). The CDR3 is made up of 16 amino acids. Trimming removed 0 bases at V and 7 bases at J, with 15 bases between. The germline gives CDR1 LGHNA, CDR2 YNFKEQ. The CDR3 DNA follows: TGTGCCAGCAGCCAAGAAGCCCTAGGAAGGGGCGGGGAGCTGTTTTTT. It yields the protein CASSQEALGRGGELFF.

The chain links TRBV18 to TRBJ2-3, with no clear D. Germline assignment: CDR1 KGHSH and CDR2 LQKENI. The V and J ends lost 0 bases and 0 bases respectively, with 7 bases between them. This CDR3 has 15 residues. In DNA form, the CDR3 reads TGTGCCAGCTCACCACCGGCGAGGAGCACAGATACGCAGTATTTT. Translated, it gives CASSPPARSTDTQYF.

This clone was detected only once. The chain couples TRBV28 to TRBJ2-1; 10 bases agree with TRBD1. The CDR3 consists of 16 residues. Germline CDR1 and CDR2: MDHEN and SYDVKM. Trimming cost V 7 bases and J 10 bases; bases outside gene matches: 16. The CDR3, as DNA: TGTGCCAGCACCTTTGCCGGGACAGGGGCCCTCGGAGAGCAGTTCTTC. It encodes CASTFAGTGALGEQFF. The variable domain in full, with the rest retrieved from reference TRBV28 and TRBJ2-1, is DVKVTQSSRYLVKRTGEKVFLECVQDMDHENMFWYRQDPGLGLRLIYFSYDVKMKEKGDIPEGYSVSREKKERFSLILESASTNQTSMYLCASTFAGTGALGEQFFGPGTRLTVL.